A few counts support the clone carrying this T cell receptor beta chain. The antigen is undetermined. The CDR3 runs 16 residues. V shed 5 bases, J shed 0 bases, and the junction held 10 bases outside the gene matches. The germline V gene has CDR1 DFQATT and CDR2 SNEGSKA (reference sequence). The study, taken as a whole, reports: The TCR gene usage of tumor memory CD4+ T cells clustered together with blood and lymph node memory CD4+ cells and with lymph node naive CD4+ cells. Larger-cohort validation covered only one TCR beta V-J rearrangement.

After constant-region reverse-primer amplification, full-length variable regions underwent semi-nested PCR with Nested Universal Primer A. MiXCR, run by TCRdb on the 5' RACE reads, gives a single entry per CDR3 protein. The sample lists 10,000 to 15,000 distinct CDR3 sequences; about a quarter were seen once. The J gene is TRBJ1-3, the V gene TRBV20-1; 7 bases map to TRBD1. The source of this sequence is a female donor with breast cancer. Material for sequencing was naive CD4+ T cells sorted from blood. Subset noted: naive CD4+ T cells, CD4+CD45RA+CD25-. The CDR3 DNA reads TGCAGTGCTCTCCGGGACAGTCGAAACTCTGGAAACACCATATATTTT. Protein sequence: CSALRDSRNSGNTIYF.